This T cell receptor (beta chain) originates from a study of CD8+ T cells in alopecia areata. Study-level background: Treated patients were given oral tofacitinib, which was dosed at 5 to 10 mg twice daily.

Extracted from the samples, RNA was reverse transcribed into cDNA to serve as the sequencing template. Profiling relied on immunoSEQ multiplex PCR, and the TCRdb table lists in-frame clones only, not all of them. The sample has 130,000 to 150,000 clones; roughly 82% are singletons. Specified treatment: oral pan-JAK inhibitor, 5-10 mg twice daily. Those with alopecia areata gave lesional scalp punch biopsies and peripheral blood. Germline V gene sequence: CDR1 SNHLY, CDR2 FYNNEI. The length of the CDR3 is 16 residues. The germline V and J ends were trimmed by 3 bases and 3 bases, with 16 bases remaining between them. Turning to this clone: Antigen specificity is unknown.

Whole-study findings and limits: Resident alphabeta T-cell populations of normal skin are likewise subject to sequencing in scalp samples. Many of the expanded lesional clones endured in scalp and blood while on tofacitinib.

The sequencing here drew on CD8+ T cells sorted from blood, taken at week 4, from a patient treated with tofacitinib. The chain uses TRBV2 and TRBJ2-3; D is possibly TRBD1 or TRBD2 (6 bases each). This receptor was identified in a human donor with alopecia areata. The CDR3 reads CASSEGGTPSTDTQYF. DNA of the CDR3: TGTGCCAGCAGTGAGGGGGGCACACCTAGTACAGATACGCAGTATTTT.